One and the same sample provided the 5 T cell receptor beta chains below, sequenced in a study of molecular identifiers for immune sequencing clone quantification. TCRdb processed the PCR reads anew with MiXCR; each CDR3 protein has one entry. The sample shows more than 50,000 distinct CDR3 sequences, approximately 18% of them seen only once. The specimen sequenced was naive CD8+ T cells from blood, with Jurkat cell RNA spiked in. Subset: FACS-sorted CD8+CD4-CCR7+CD45RA+ naive T cells. All receptors come from a human donor in good health. Some libraries in this study had Jurkat cell RNA spiked in.

This clonotype showed up just a few times. V is TRBV12-3 or TRBV12-4 and J is TRBJ2-2, with D possibly TRBD1 on 6 matching bases. Trimming removed 10 bases from V and 5 bases from J, with 20 bases in between. The CDR3 length is 15 residues. CDR3 sequence (DNA): TGTGCCATCTCGGGCGTGCAGGGGAAGACCGGGGAGCTGTTTTTT. It is translated as CAISGVQGKTGELFF.

This clonotype was detected ten times or more. The V gene is TRBV27, the J gene TRBJ1-2, with a weak D call TRBD1 (6 bases). This CDR3 region has 15 residues. Germline V CDR1 and CDR2: MNHEY, SMNVEV (reference sequence). Trimming took 2 bases from V and 5 from J, leaving 15 bases between them. CDR3 sequence reads: CASSLTITGRYGYTF. The CDR3 DNA reads TGTGCCAGCAGTTTAACGATAACAGGGAGGTATGGCTACACCTTC.

The chain is built from TRBV20-1 and TRBJ2-1; 15 nucleotides match TRBD2. CDR1 and CDR2 from the germline V gene are DFQATT and SNEGSKA (reference sequence). This CDR3 has 17 residues. V lost 3 bases and J lost 4; bases outside the gene matches: 7. DNA of the CDR3: TGCAGTGCTAGTGCTGGACTAGCGGGAGGGCCATACAATGAGCAGTTCTTC. This encodes CSASAGLAGGPYNEQFF.

This clonotype was observed many times. This clone may be a read error of a much larger clone one base away. The V call is TRBV4-2, the J call TRBJ2-3; D is unclear. Germline lookup yields CDR1 LGHNA and CDR2 YNFKEQ. The CDR3 is 14 amino acids. The CDR3 loop reads CASSPRKFPDTLYF. DNA for the CDR3: TGTGCCAGCAGCCCGAGGAAGTTCCCAGATACGCTGTATTTT.

The J gene is TRBJ2-1, the V gene TRBV10-3; D is ambiguous. CDR3 size: 12 residues. The V gene lost 10 bases and the J gene lost 3 bases, with 10 bases spanning the gap. Germline assignment: CDR1 ENHRY and CDR2 SYGVKD. CDR3 residues: CATRLGYNEQFF. As DNA, the CDR3 is TGTGCCACCCGATTGGGCTACAATGAGCAGTTCTTC.